This is a list of T cell receptor beta chains from one sample in a study of OX40 agonist ivuxolimab in advanced cancers. Clones were read by immunoSEQ multiplex PCR, and TCRdb kept only the in-frame ones, dropping some. The table shows about 98,000 clones, with 90% to 95% occurring only once. The sequenced sample was CD4+ or CD8+ T cells sorted from blood, obtained in a trial of the OX40 agonist ivuxolimab. Receptors originate from an adult with an advanced solid tumor such as melanoma, head and neck, liver or kidney cancer. The conserved cysteine and the conserved F or W are not part of the CDR3 here. Fields, in order: clone size, J gene, V gene, CDR3 protein. Size tells how often a clone was seen (once, few, many) or the class of an expanded clone, and some rows leave it out.

clone size: NA
J gene: TRBJ2-3
V gene: TRBV11-1
CDR3 protein: ASSHRLAGVSDTQY

clone size: NA
J gene: TRBJ1-2
V gene: TRBV19
CDR3 protein: ASTPDSNYGYT

clone size: NA
J gene: TRBJ1-4
V gene: TRBV6-6
CDR3 protein: ASSYLGVANEKLF

clone size: NA
J gene: TRBJ1-1
V gene: TRBV4-2
CDR3 protein: ASSQGGNSGTEAF

clone size: NA
J gene: TRBJ2-3
V gene: TRBV7-2
CDR3 protein: ASSPRAEGTDTQY

clone size: NA
J gene: TRBJ2-1
V gene: TRBV9
CDR3 protein: ASSVAASGSYNEQF

clone size: NA
J gene: TRBJ2-6
V gene: TRBV4-3
CDR3 protein: ASSQDWGDSHSGANVLT

clone size: NA
J gene: TRBJ1-5
V gene: TRBV6-1
CDR3 protein: ASSEAQPQH

clone size: NA
J gene: TRBJ1-5
V gene: TRBV5-6
CDR3 protein: ASSYRDGNQPQH

clone size: once
J gene: TRBJ2-3
V gene: TRBV5-1
CDR3 protein: ASSLWDGGRTDTQY

clone size: NA
J gene: TRBJ1-5
V gene: TRBV2
CDR3 protein: ASSEVGNSNQPQH

clone size: NA
J gene: TRBJ2-1
V gene: TRBV11-1
CDR3 protein: ASSPYLGAGGFDEQF

clone size: NA
J gene: TRBJ1-2
V gene: TRBV2
CDR3 protein: ASSFSSGLNYGYT

clone size: once
J gene: TRBJ2-7
V gene: TRBV4-2
CDR3 protein: ASSQDWTTYEQY

clone size: NA
J gene: TRBJ1-5
V gene: TRBV6-1
CDR3 protein: ASSQLGGIQPQH

clone size: NA
J gene: TRBJ1-3
V gene: TRBV30
CDR3 protein: AWRPTGSSSGNTIY

clone size: NA
J gene: TRBJ1-1
V gene: TRBV5-1
CDR3 protein: ASSLGVWDKGMNTEAF

clone size: NA
J gene: TRBJ1-3
V gene: TRBV6-6
CDR3 protein: ASSSINSGNTIY

clone size: NA
J gene: TRBJ2-3
V gene: TRBV7-3
CDR3 protein: ASSPSAGVSTDTQY

clone size: NA
J gene: TRBJ2-2
V gene: TRBV5-1
CDR3 protein: ASRVLPNTGELF

clone size: NA
J gene: TRBJ2-3
V gene: TRBV6-1
CDR3 protein: ASRGLAVSTDTQY

clone size: NA
J gene: TRBJ2-1
V gene: TRBV5-4
CDR3 protein: ASSTTSSNEQF

clone size: NA
J gene: TRBJ1-3
V gene: TRBV4-1
CDR3 protein: ASSPSGLAYSGNTIY

clone size: NA
J gene: TRBJ2-1
V gene: TRBV7-2
CDR3 protein: ASRTGLADLREF

clone size: NA
J gene: TRBJ1-2
V gene: TRBV19
CDR3 protein: ASRATVYRGDGYT

clone size: NA
J gene: TRBJ2-3
V gene: TRBV11-3
CDR3 protein: ASSLSLTDTQY

clone size: NA
J gene: TRBJ1-2
V gene: TRBV25-1
CDR3 protein: ASTGATGLGYGYT

clone size: NA
J gene: TRBJ1-3
V gene: TRBV2
CDR3 protein: ASSQQGGRVDTIY

clone size: NA
J gene: TRBJ1-2
V gene: TRBV5-5
CDR3 protein: ASSPDSNYGYT

clone size: NA
J gene: TRBJ2-3
V gene: TRBV9
CDR3 protein: ASSVHTSTTDTQY

clone size: once
J gene: TRBJ1-5
V gene: TRBV9
CDR3 protein: ASSVRGRASGNQPQH

clone size: NA
J gene: TRBJ1-1
V gene: TRBV29-1
CDR3 protein: SVSNLGGGHN

clone size: NA
J gene: TRBJ2-7
V gene: TRBV4-1
CDR3 protein: ASSLESTGFQSYEQY

clone size: NA
J gene: TRBJ2-5
V gene: TRBV30
CDR3 protein: AWTMGLAGQETQY

clone size: NA
J gene: TRBJ1-5
V gene: TRBV30
CDR3 protein: AWSPGLDQPQH

clone size: NA
J gene: TRBJ1-3
V gene: TRBV6-6
CDR3 protein: ASIWRGTGNTIY

clone size: once
J gene: TRBJ2-1
V gene: TRBV7-3
CDR3 protein: ASSRGLAGPNEQF

clone size: NA
J gene: TRBJ2-3
V gene: TRBV7-7
CDR3 protein: ASSRGGAWNTQY

clone size: NA
J gene: TRBJ2-1
V gene: TRBV5-4
CDR3 protein: ASSLYRGRDNEQF

clone size: NA
J gene: TRBJ1-5
V gene: TRBV28
CDR3 protein: ASSFVLSQPQH

clone size: NA
J gene: TRBJ1-4
V gene: TRBV2
CDR3 protein: ASSRQGGEEKLF

clone size: NA
J gene: TRBJ1-1
V gene: TRBV11-3
CDR3 protein: ASSLAQGGTEAF

clone size: NA
J gene: TRBJ2-3
V gene: TRBV29-1
CDR3 protein: SVSLLAGGVVATDTQY

clone size: once
J gene: TRBJ1-6
V gene: TRBV30
CDR3 protein: AWSVNFESPLH

clone size: NA
J gene: TRBJ1-1
V gene: TRBV7-9
CDR3 protein: ASSPQGNTEAF

clone size: NA
J gene: TRBJ1-4
V gene: TRBV19
CDR3 protein: ASSISRIGDEKLF

clone size: NA
J gene: TRBJ1-1
V gene: TRBV6-5
CDR3 protein: ASSFPSNNEAF

clone size: NA
J gene: TRBJ2-3
V gene: TRBV6-5
CDR3 protein: ASGGPGTDTQY

clone size: NA
J gene: TRBJ1-5
V gene: TRBV6-5
CDR3 protein: ASSPRHLSNQPQH

clone size: NA
J gene: TRBJ2-1
V gene: TRBV6-6
CDR3 protein: ASSRGVYNEQF

clone size: NA
J gene: TRBJ1-5
V gene: TRBV5-4
CDR3 protein: ASSLGLPGTGRGQPQH